This T cell receptor beta chain was found in a study of T cell responses to AZD1222 COVID-19 vaccine. Study in general: Pooled together were second doses at about 4 or about 12 weeks.

Trimming pared 2 bases from V and 2 bases from J, leaving 8 bases between. From germline, CDR1 is SNHLY and CDR2 FYNNEI. The CDR3 spans 14 residues. Here immunoSEQ multiplex PCR was the method, and the copy in TCRdb shows in-frame clones only, minus some. The sample carries tens of thousands of clones, about nine tenths recorded once. The specimen comprised peripheral blood, sampled on day 0 of AZD1222 vaccination. This receptor was taken from an adult in good health. The chain recombines TRBV2 with TRBJ2-3, with D perhaps TRBD1 (5 bases). CDR3 sequence reads: CASSENRNTDTQYF. The DNA of the CDR3 is TGTGCCAGCAGTGAAAACAGGAACACAGATACGCAGTATTTT.